A single T cell receptor (beta chain) is shown here with its context. Its antigen has not been determined. It has no much larger one-base neighbor in the sample; base qualities were not kept. CD8 naive samples consisted of CD45RO-negative cells that were positively selected for CCR7, yielding a CD45RA+CCR7+ population without TemRA cells. Healthy HIV-negative adults with no recently reported acute infections or vaccinations were included as donors. Every donor was a Caucasian adult living in Nashville, Tennessee, USA. Blood was collected by leukapheresis, and PBMCs were isolated by Ficoll-Histopaque density gradient centrifugation and then cryopreserved in liquid nitrogen vapor phase. Purity and quantity of every magnetically sorted T cell population were checked by analytical flow cytometry. Each sorted fraction had its genomic DNA isolated and then quantified by UV absorbance on a Nanodrop 2000c.

Using the deep immunoSEQ assay, TCR CDR3 regions were amplified from genomic DNA by multiplex PCR. For each cell subset, the extracted genomic DNA was distributed evenly across all wells of several immunoSEQ 96-well plates, and each plate served as one replicate. For sorted subsets, roughly 200 ng genomic DNA, equal to some 30,000 T cell genomes, was loaded into each replicate PCR. Purified libraries were measured with a Qubit 3.0 fluorometer, size-checked on a Bioanalyzer 2100, and measured again with the KAPA Library Quantification kit. Every immunoSEQ 96-well plate was sequenced on a dedicated single-read 150-cycle Illumina NextSeq 550 flow cell. Concerning the study's data processing: Because the immunoSEQ output included only junctional sequences and no quality scores, the filtering could not be the same as the filtering used for full-length reads. Sequences were annotated with PyIR, a Python wrapper for IgBLAST v1.9, using IMGT germline references to assign V/J genes and CDR3. Any read was removed if the V/J assignment was weak (E-value above 1e-6), the CDR3 was missing, or the read contained stop codons, out-of-frame junctions, or ambiguous translated residues. A V3J clonotype was defined by an identical inferred V gene, J gene, and CDR3 amino acid sequence. To compute the percentage overlap between repertoires, the number of shared unique clonotypes was divided by the size of the smaller repertoire. Repertoire richness was assessed with RTK rarefaction, the Chao1 estimator, and Recon v2.1 estimates of unobserved clonotypes. Generation probabilities for all TCRbeta clonotypes obtained by the gDNA method from four donors were computed using OLGA. TCRdb provides this immuneACCESS table in a form limited to in-frame rearrangements. Some clones are lacking; in checked studies, under half of them reflect an unresolved V gene, and why the rest are absent is not known. The V and J calls and the clone size are those of that table, but D and trimming were determined from the DNA. The sample contains about 820,000 clones, about 91% of them found a single time. The top ten hold more than 20% of the sample.

According to the germline V gene, CDR1 reads MDHEN and CDR2 reads SYDVKM. Germline trimming amounts to 6 bases on V and 3 bases on J, with 11 as the count of junction bases outside the gene matches. The CDR3, from cysteine to phenylalanine, totals 16 residues. Only the CDR3 DNA stays, 48 bases, in frame from base 1. The data stem from a study of shared clonotypes between healthy human individuals (dated by TCRdb to 2018 to 2021). Regarding the complete study: A couple of women and a few men aged 18 to 49 years were included in the cohort. Blood TCR repertoires of a handful of healthy adults were deeply sequenced to estimate repertoire size and the extent of clonotype sharing between individuals. Between about 0.94 and 8.9 billion PBMCs per donor were obtained by leukapheresis. For each donor, CD4 naive and CD4 memory were each run on three plates, CD8 naive on two plates, and CD8 memory on one plate. To increase sequencing depth and limit assay-specific biases, TCR repertoire library preparation and sequencing were carried out by different laboratories using diverse techniques.

Overall results and qualifications from the work: About 5% of naive CD4, roughly 3.5% of naive CD8, approximately 2% of memory CD4, and 0.4% of memory CD8 clonotypes were shared across a few donors. Based on pairwise subsampling, the degree of clonotype sharing among donors was expected to be affected by sequencing depth. Larger estimated clonotype richness was generally found for naive subsets than for memory subsets. Because the study included only a small number of donors, the genetic and exposure-history diversity represented was limited. Clonotypes shared by all four sorted-subset donors showed higher generation probabilities than non-shared clonotypes. Sampling was limited to blood, and TCR repertoires in tissue likely differ from TCR repertoires in blood. Incomplete sequencing was indicated by rarefaction of sorted-subset datasets, despite the large sequencing depth.

Sample: naive CD8+ T cells sorted from blood. In light of the paper, this sample's cell subset or site label describes: CD45RA+CCR7+. The chain was built from TRBV28 and TRBJ2-7, with 10 bases in between that match TRBD2. The sequence was collected from a man aged 30 to 45 in good health. The bases are TGTGCCAGCAGCTCTAACCTAGCGGGAGTGTTCTACGAGCAGTACTTC. It translates to CASSSNLAGVFYEQYF.